The T cell receptor beta chain described here comes from a study of blood T cells in healthy people across ages. The CDR3 contains 14 residues. CDR1 is SGHDT and CDR2 is YYEEEE in the germline V gene. PCR was performed a second time for about 6 to 12 cycles using a sample-barcoded 5' primer and a J-beta primer mix. Each CDR3 protein gets one entry after TCRdb re-called the 5' RACE reads with MiXCR. The top ten clones hold around 10% of a sample with 540,000 or so distinct CDR3 sequences, about 25% of them seen once. This clonotype came up a few times. A further study also used this sample, focusing on T cells of mothers and their children.

V usage is TRBV5-6 and J usage is TRBJ2-5; D could derive from TRBD1 or TRBD2 (6 bases each). The end of the DNA aligns better with TRBJ2-7, so the J call may be wrong. This receptor was obtained from a boy aged 5-17 years in good health. Sequencing was done on a sample of blood. Written as DNA, the CDR3 is TGTGCCAGCAGCTTGGCGGGGGCACTCTACGAGCAGTACTTC. Residues: CASSLAGALYEQYF.